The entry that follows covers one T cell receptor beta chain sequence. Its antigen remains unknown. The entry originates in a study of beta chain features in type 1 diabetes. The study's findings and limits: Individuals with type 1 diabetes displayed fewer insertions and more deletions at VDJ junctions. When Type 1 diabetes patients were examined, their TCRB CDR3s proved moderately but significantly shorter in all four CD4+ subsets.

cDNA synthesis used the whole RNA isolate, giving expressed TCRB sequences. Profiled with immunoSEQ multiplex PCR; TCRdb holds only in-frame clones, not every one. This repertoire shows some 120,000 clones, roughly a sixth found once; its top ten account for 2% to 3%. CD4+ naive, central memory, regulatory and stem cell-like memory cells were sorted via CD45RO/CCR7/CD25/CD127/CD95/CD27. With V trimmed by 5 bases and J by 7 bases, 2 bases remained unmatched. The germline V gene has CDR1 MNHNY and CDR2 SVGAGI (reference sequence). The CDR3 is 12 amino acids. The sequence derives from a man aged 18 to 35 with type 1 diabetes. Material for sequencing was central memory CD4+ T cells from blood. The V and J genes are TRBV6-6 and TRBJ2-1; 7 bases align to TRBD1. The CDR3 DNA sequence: TGTGCCAGCAGTCACAGGGGAAATGAGCAGTTCTTC. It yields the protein CASSHRGNEQFF.